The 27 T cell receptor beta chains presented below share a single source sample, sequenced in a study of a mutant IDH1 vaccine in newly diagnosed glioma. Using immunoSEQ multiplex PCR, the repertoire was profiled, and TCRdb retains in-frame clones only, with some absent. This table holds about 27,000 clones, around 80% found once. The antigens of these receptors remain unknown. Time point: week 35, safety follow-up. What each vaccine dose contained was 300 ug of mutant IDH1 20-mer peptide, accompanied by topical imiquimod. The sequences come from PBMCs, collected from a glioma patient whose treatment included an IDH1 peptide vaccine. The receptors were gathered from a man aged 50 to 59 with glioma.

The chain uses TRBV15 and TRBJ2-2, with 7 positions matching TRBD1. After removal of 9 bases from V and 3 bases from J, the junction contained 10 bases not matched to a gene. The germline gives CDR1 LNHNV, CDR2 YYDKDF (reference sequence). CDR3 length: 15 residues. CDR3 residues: CATRGQDLDTGELFF. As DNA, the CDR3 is TGTGCCACTCGAGGACAGGATCTGGACACCGGGGAGCTGTTTTTT.

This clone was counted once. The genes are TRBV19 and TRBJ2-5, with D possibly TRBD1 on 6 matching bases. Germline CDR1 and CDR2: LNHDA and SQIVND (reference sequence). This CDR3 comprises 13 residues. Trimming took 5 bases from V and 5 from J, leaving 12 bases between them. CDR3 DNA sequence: TGTGCCAGTAGTTCCCAGGGGTACGAGACCCAGTACTTC. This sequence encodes CASSSQGYETQYF.

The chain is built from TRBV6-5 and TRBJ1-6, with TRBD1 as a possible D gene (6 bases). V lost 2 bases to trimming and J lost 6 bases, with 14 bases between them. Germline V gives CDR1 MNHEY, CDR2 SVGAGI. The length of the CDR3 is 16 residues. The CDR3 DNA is TGTGCCAGCAGTTACGACCGTGGGGACACTAATTCACCCCTCCACTTT. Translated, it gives CASSYDRGDTNSPLHF.

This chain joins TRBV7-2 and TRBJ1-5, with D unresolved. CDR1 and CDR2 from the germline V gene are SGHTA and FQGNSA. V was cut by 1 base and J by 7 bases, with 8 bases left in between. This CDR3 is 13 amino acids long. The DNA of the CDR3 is TGTGCCAGCAGCTTAGAAGTGGGACAGCCCCAGCATTTT. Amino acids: CASSLEVGQPQHF.

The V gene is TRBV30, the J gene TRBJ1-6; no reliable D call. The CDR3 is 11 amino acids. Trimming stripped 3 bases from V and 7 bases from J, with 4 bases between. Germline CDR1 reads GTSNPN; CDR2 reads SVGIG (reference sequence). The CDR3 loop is CAWSGNSPLHF. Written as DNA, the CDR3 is TGTGCCTGGAGCGGGAATTCACCCCTCCACTTT.

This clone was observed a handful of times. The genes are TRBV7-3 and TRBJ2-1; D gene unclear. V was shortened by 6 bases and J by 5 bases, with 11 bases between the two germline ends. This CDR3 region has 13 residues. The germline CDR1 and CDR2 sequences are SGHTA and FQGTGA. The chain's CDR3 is CASSLSGDNEQFF. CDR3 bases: TGTGCCAGCAGTTTATCCGGAGACAATGAGCAGTTCTTC.

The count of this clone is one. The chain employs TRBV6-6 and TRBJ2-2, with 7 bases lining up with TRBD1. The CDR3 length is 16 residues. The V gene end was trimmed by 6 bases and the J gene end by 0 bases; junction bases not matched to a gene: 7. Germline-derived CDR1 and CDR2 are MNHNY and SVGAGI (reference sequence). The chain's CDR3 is CASSLYTGANTGELFF. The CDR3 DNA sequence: TGTGCCAGCAGCCTCTATACAGGGGCGAACACCGGGGAGCTGTTTTTT.

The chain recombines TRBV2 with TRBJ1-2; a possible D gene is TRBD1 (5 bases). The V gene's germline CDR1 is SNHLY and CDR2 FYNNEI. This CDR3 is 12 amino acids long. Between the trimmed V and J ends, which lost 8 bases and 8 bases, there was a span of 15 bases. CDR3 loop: CASQGPERGYTF. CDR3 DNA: TGTGCCAGCCAGGGTCCGGAACGCGGCTACACCTTC.

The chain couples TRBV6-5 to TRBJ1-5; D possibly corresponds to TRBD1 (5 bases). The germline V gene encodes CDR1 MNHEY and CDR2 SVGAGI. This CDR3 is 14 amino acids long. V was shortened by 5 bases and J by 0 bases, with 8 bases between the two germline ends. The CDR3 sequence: CASSRGDSNQPQHF. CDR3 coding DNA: TGTGCCAGCAGTCGAGGGGATAGCAATCAGCCCCAGCATTTT.

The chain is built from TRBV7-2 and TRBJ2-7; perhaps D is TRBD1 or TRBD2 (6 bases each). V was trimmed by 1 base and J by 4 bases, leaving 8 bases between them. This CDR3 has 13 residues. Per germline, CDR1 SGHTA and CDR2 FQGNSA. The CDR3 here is CASSLEGGYEQYF. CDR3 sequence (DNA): TGTGCCAGCAGCTTAGAGGGGGGATACGAGCAGTACTTC.

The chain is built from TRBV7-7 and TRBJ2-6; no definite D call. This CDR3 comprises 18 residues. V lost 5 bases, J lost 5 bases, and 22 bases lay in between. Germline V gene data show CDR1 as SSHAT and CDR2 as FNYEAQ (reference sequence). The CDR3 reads CASSQCSKPQSRANVLTF. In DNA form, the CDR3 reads TGTGCCAGCAGCCAATGCTCTAAGCCACAAAGTCGGGCCAACGTCCTGACTTTC.

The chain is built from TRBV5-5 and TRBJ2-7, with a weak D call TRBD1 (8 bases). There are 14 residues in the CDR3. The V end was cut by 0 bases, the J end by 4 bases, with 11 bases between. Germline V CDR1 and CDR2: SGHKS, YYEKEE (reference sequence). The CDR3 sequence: CASSLDRGGYEQYF. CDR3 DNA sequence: TGTGCCAGCAGCTTGGACAGGGGGGGATACGAGCAGTACTTC. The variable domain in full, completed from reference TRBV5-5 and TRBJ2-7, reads DAGVTQSPTHLIKTRGQQVTLRCSPISGHKSVSWYQQVLGQGPQFIFQYYEKEERGRGNFPDRFSARQFPNYSSELNVNALLLGDSALYLCASSLDRGGYEQYFGPGTRLTVT.

The CDR3 loop reads CASSPGQGREAFF. The CDR3 region has the DNA TGTGCCAGCAGTCCGGGACAGGGGAGGGAGGCTTTCTTT. V usage is TRBV2 and J usage is TRBJ1-1; TRBD1 agrees at 10 bases. The CDR3 sequence is 13 residues long. CDR1 SNHLY and CDR2 FYNNEI come from the germline V gene. V dropped 5 bases and J dropped 11; count of bases not matched to a gene: 8.

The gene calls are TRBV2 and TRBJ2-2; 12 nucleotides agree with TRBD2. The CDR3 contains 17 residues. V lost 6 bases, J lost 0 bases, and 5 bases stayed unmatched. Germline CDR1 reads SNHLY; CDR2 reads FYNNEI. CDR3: CASSRTSGDTNTGELFF. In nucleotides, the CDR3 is TGTGCCAGCAGCCGGACTAGCGGGGATACGAACACCGGGGAGCTGTTTTTT.

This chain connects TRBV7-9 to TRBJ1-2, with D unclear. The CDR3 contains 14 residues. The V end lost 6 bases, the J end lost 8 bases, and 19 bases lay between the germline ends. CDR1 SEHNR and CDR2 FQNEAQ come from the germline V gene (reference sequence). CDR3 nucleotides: TGTGCCAGCAGAGCCAAACCCCTGGTGGCCGGCTACACCTTC. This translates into CASRAKPLVAGYTF.

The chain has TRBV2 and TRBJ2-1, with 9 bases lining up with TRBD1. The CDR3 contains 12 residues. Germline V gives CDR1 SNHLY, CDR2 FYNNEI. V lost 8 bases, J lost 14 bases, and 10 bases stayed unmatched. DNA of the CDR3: TGTGCCAGCGGCCTAGGGACAGGGCAGAAGTTCTTC. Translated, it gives CASGLGTGQKFF.

CDR3 sequence: CASSLAGGPEQYF. CDR3 sequence (DNA): TGCGCCAGCAGCCTAGCGGGAGGTCCCGAGCAGTACTTC. The chain combines TRBV5-1 with TRBJ2-7, with 11 bases that match TRBD2. CDR3 length: 13 amino acids. Trimming cost V 4 bases and J 6 bases; bases outside gene matches: 3. CDR1 and CDR2 (germline): SGHRS, YFSETQ. The full variable domain, completed using reference TRBV5-1 and TRBJ2-7, is KAGVTQTPRYLIKTRGQQVTLSCSPISGHRSVSWYQQTPGQGLQFLFEYFSETQRNKGNFPGRFSGRQFSNSRSEMNVSTLELGDSALYLCASSLAGGPEQYFGPGTRLTVT.

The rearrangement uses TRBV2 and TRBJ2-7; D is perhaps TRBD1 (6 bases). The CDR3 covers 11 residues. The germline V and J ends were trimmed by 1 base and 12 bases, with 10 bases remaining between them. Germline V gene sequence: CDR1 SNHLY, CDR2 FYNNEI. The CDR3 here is CASSEGLTGYF. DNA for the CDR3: TGTGCCAGCAGTGAAGGGTTGACAGGGTACTTC.

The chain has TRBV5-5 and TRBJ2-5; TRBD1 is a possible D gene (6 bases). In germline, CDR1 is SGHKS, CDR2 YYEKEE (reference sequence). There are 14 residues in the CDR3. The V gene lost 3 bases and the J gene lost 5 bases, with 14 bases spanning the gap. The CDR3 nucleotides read TGTGCCAGCAGCTGGGGGCATACGAGGGAGACCCAGTACTTC. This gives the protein CASSWGHTRETQYF.

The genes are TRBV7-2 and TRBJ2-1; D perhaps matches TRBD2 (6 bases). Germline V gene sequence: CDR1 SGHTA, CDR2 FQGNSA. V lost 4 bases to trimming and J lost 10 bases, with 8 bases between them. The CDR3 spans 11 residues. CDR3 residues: CASSYGLEQFF. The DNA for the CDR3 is TGTGCCAGCAGCTACGGACTAGAGCAGTTCTTC.

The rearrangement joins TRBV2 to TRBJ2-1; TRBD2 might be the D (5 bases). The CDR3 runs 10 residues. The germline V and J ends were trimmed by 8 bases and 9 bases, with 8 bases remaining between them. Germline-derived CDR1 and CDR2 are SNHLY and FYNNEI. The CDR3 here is CASRGSEQFF. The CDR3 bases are TGTGCCAGCCGAGGGAGTGAGCAGTTCTTC.

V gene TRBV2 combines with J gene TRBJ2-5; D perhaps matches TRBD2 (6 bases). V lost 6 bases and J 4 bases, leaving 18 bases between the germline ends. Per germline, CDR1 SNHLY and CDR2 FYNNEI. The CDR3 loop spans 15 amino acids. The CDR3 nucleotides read TGTGCCAGCAGCAGGACCGGGACTCAAGGAGAGACCCAGTACTTC. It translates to CASSRTGTQGETQYF.

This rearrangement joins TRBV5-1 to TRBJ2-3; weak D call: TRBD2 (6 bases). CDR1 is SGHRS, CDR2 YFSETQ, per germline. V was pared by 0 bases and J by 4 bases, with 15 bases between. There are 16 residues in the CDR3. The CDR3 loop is CASSLVPGATADTQYF. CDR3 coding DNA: TGCGCCAGCAGCTTGGTACCGGGAGCCACAGCAGATACGCAGTATTTT.

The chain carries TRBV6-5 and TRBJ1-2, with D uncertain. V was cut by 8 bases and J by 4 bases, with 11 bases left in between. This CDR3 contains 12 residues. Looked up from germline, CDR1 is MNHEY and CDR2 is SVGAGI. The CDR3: CASSLSGYGYTF. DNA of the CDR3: TGTGCCAGCTCGCTATCAGGCTATGGCTACACCTTC.

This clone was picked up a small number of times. In DNA form, the CDR3 reads TGTGCCAGCACGGGGACAGGGGTTCAGCCCCAGCATTTT. Translation: CASTGTGVQPQHF. The rearrangement joins TRBV28 to TRBJ1-5; 10 positions agree with TRBD1. CDR3 length: 13 residues. Trimming removed 7 bases from V and 6 bases from J; junction bases left unmatched: 3. Per germline, CDR1 MDHEN and CDR2 SYDVKM.

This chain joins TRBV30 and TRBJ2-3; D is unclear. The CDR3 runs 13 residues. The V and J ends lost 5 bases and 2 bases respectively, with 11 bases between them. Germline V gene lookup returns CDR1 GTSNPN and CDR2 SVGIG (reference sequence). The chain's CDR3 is CAWDLGSTDTQYF. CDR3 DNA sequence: TGTGCCTGGGACCTCGGATCCACAGATACGCAGTATTTT.

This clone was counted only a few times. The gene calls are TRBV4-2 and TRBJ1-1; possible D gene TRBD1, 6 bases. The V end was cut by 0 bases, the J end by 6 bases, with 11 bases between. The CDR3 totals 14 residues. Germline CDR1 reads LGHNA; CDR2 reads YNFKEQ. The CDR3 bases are TGTGCCAGCAGCCAAGATTTGGGGGGCGCTGAAGCTTTCTTT. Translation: CASSQDLGGAEAFF.